A single TCR beta chain is shown here with its context. Its antigen is as yet unknown. Germline V gene sequence: CDR1 KGHSH, CDR2 LQKENI. Trimming took 1 base from V and 4 from J, leaving 13 bases between them. CDR3 length: 15 residues. This sample stems from a study of cytomegalovirus exposure and HLA in healthy donors. General observations from the study: In the 120 validation repertoires, about 95% of cluster scores exceeded 0, per a later analysis. Some TCR beta chains (over 150 of them) were listed as cytomegalovirus-associated. CMV antigen specificity was confirmed in vitro for three CMV-associated chains.

TCRdb's table, derived via immunoSEQ multiplex PCR, lists solely in-frame clones and lacks some. The sample yields around 120,000 clones, 70% to 90% seen once. The sequence was obtained from a woman in her late teens or twenties in good health and CMV-seropositive. The sample consisted of PBMCs. This chain connects TRBV18 to TRBJ2-5, with a weak D call TRBD1 (6 bases). The CDR3 nucleotides read TGTGCCAGCTCACCACAGCTCGAAGGGGGAGAGACCCAGTACTTC. Its protein is CASSPQLEGGETQYF.